This record concerns one T cell receptor (beta chain) sequence. The antigen is unknown. This sample stems from a study of shared clonotypes between healthy human individuals. Per sorted-subset replicate PCR, input was approximately 210 ng DNA, representing about 32,000 T cell genomes. Assay: immunoSEQ multiplex PCR; the TCRdb copy retains only in-frame clones and omits some. The sample yields about 1.1 million clones, approximately 75% seen once. Whole-study findings and limits: Genetic and exposure-history diversity was limited by the few donors. The study found lower generation probabilities in non-shared clonotypes than in those shared by all four donors.

Donors included only healthy HIV-negative adults lacking recent acute infections or vaccinations. The clonotype was recovered from a man younger than 35 in good health. Some clones in this sample may be carry-over from other donors' samples. The sample comprised memory CD4+ T cells from PBMCs. Specified subset: CD45RA-negative fraction.

CDR3: CSVVPGQGLSYEQYF. CDR3 DNA: TGCAGCGTAGTACCGGGACAGGGGCTCTCCTACGAGCAGTACTTC. The chain links TRBV29-1 to TRBJ2-7; 10 nucleotides align to TRBD1. Germline lookup yields CDR1 SQVTM and CDR2 ANQGSEA. The trim removed 6 bases at V and 0 bases at J, leaving 8 bases unmatched. The CDR3 contains 15 residues.